This entry lists 27 T cell receptor beta chains sequenced from one sample in a study of blood T cells in healthy people across ages. A second PCR, run for about 7 to 11 cycles, used a sample-barcoded 5' primer plus a J-beta primer mix. Each CDR3 protein gets one entry after TCRdb re-called the 5' RACE reads with MiXCR. Of 650,000 to 1,000,000 distinct CDR3 sequences listed, about 36% are singletons. The sample comprised blood. These receptors came from a man between 18 and 29 years old in good health.

The V gene is TRBV4-2, the J gene TRBJ2-4; D gene ambiguous. The J call is doubtful: the DNA matches TRBJ2-7 better. Germline V CDR1 and CDR2: LGHNA, YNFKEQ. The CDR3 has 13 residues. The CDR3 spells CASSQEGPNEQYF. The CDR3 bases are TGTGCCAGCAGCCAAGAAGGTCCAAACGAGCAGTACTTC.

V gene TRBV27 combines with J gene TRBJ1-1; no reliable D call. The CDR3 covers 14 residues. With 4 bases removed from V and 7 bases from J, the gap between germline ends came to 16 bases. The germline V gene encodes CDR1 MNHEY and CDR2 SMNVEV (reference sequence). CDR3 coding DNA: TGTGCCAGCAGTTCCTTGCTTGGACGGGATGAAGCTTTCTTT. Its protein product is CASSSLLGRDEAFF.

This clonotype was counted many times. The chain is built from TRBV4-1 and TRBJ2-7; 9 bases line up with TRBD2. Trimming cost V 0 bases and J 3 bases; bases outside gene matches: 6. Germline values: CDR1 MGHRA, CDR2 YSYEKL. This CDR3 spans 16 amino acids. Here the CDR3 reads CASSQDPSGDVYEQYF. CDR3 nucleotide sequence: TGCGCCAGCAGCCAAGACCCTAGCGGGGACGTCTACGAGCAGTACTTC.

This clonotype was counted many times. The chain has TRBV7-3 and TRBJ2-6, with 7 bases fitting TRBD1. The CDR3 is 17 residues long. V lost 8 bases and J lost 0; bases outside the gene matches: 10. Germline lookup yields CDR1 SGHTA and CDR2 FQGTGA. CDR3 region: CASSPTGVSSGANVLTF. CDR3 bases: TGTGCCAGCTCCCCTACAGGGGTTAGCTCTGGGGCCAACGTCCTGACTTTC.

A note on this clonotype: The junction shows a germline mismatch at one end, possibly a read error. V usage is TRBV7-9 and J usage is TRBJ1-2; no clear D. The CDR3 has 14 residues. The V gene's germline CDR1 is SEHNR and CDR2 FQNEAQ (reference sequence). The CDR3 DNA is TGTGCCAGCAACTTAGATGGCGGCAACTATGGCTACACCTTC. Translating it yields CASNLDGGNYGYTF.

CDR3 residues: CASSSPYSYEQYF. DNA for the CDR3: TGTGCCAGCAGTTCACCTTACTCCTACGAGCAGTACTTC. This chain uses TRBV28 with TRBJ2-7; no firm D call. Germline CDR1 and CDR2: MDHEN and SYDVKM. The CDR3 is made up of 13 amino acids. V was shortened by 4 bases and J by 0 bases, with 7 bases between the two germline ends.

This clonotype appeared a few times. The genes are TRBV2 and TRBJ2-1; 7 bases agree with TRBD1. The junction had 4 bases not matched to a gene; V was cut back by 6 bases and J by 2 bases. The CDR3 covers 14 residues. Germline lookup yields CDR1 SNHLY and CDR2 FYNNEI. CDR3 amino acids: CASSDRVTYNEQFF. Here the CDR3 DNA reads TGTGCCAGCAGCGACAGGGTTACCTACAATGAGCAGTTCTTC.

This clonotype was observed many times. The chain links TRBV5-6 to TRBJ2-4, with D perhaps TRBD1 (5 bases). Germline values: CDR1 SGHDT, CDR2 YYEEEE. This CDR3 contains 14 residues. V was pared by 4 bases and J by 10 bases, with 18 bases between. CDR3 loop: CASSLGWLQGIQYF. The CDR3 DNA reads TGTGCCAGCAGCCTAGGTTGGCTCCAGGGTATTCAGTACTTC.

This chain links TRBV12-3 or TRBV12-4 with TRBJ2-3; TRBD2 matches 13 bases. This CDR3 is 16 amino acids long. With 1 base clipped from V and 6 bases from J, the junction kept 4 bases outside the gene matches. Here the CDR3 reads CASSLGLAGGVDTQYF. The CDR3 bases are TGTGCCAGCAGTTTAGGACTAGCGGGGGGCGTCGATACGCAGTATTTT.

J is TRBJ2-5 and V is TRBV9; D is perhaps TRBD2 (5 bases). The CDR3 is 14 residues long. Germline V gene sequence: CDR1 SGDLS, CDR2 YYNGEE. Trimming left V 4 bases short and J 2 bases short, with 12 bases between. CDR3 nucleotide sequence: TGTGCCAGCAGCTCCCGGGGAGTGCAAGAGACCCAGTACTTC. Translated, it gives CASSSRGVQETQYF.

This clonotype came up many times. V and J are TRBV12-3 or TRBV12-4 and TRBJ2-7; the D gene is possibly TRBD2 (5 bases). The V and J ends lost 3 bases and 5 bases respectively, with 11 bases between them. CDR3 length: 13 amino acids. The CDR3 nucleotides read TGTGCCAGCAGTTTGTCTGGACTGGACGAGCAGTACTTC. Translation gives CASSLSGLDEQYF.

This chain uses TRBV5-1 with TRBJ2-2; a possible D gene is TRBD1 (6 bases). CDR1 is SGHRS, CDR2 YFSETQ, per germline. The V and J ends lost 3 bases and 5 bases respectively, with 11 bases between them. There are 14 residues in the CDR3. CDR3 DNA sequence: TGCGCCAGCAGCTCATCAGGGGAAACCGGGGAGCTGTTTTTT. Translated, it gives CASSSSGETGELFF.

The CDR3 DNA is TGTGCCAGCAGCTTAGAGACAGGGGGCAACAATCAGCCCCAGCATTTT. It yields the protein CASSLETGGNNQPQHF. V is TRBV7-9 and J is TRBJ1-5; TRBD1 matches at 10 bases. CDR1 is SEHNR and CDR2 is FQNEAQ in the germline V gene (reference sequence). The junction had 3 bases not matched to a gene; V was cut back by 1 base and J by 3 bases. The CDR3 loop spans 16 amino acids.

As for this clonotype: A read error may produce the germline difference seen at one junction end. This chain connects TRBV12-3 or TRBV12-4 to TRBJ2-6; the D gene is possibly TRBD1 (5 bases). CDR3 size: 18 residues. CDR3 bases: TGTGCCAGCAGTCCCTCGGCAGGCCGCTCGAAAGGGGCCAACGTCCCGACTTTC. Amino acid sequence: CASSPSAGRSKGANVPTF.

V and J are TRBV2 and TRBJ1-1; 11 nucleotides line up with TRBD1. V trimming: 6 bases; J trimming: 9 bases; junction bases outside the gene matches: 3. The CDR3 is made up of 12 amino acids. The V gene's germline CDR1 is SNHLY and CDR2 FYNNEI. CDR3 nucleotide sequence: TGTGCCAGCAGGGGACAGGGGGATCAAGCTTTCTTT. Protein product: CASRGQGDQAFF.

This clonotype has ten or more counts. The V gene is TRBV30, the J gene TRBJ1-5; TRBD1 aligns across 11 bases. The CDR3 consists of 14 residues. V dropped 8 bases and J dropped 6; count of bases not matched to a gene: 9. Germline CDR1 reads GTSNPN; CDR2 reads SVGIG (reference sequence). The CDR3 nucleotides read TGTGCCGTGAGGACAGGGGGCGCGTTTCAGCCCCAGCATTTT. Translating it yields CAVRTGGAFQPQHF.

The chain couples TRBV25-1 to TRBJ1-1; TRBD1 matches 7 bases. The CDR3 totals 15 residues. Germline V gene lookup returns CDR1 MGHDK and CDR2 SYGVNS. The V gene end was trimmed by 0 bases and the J gene end by 1 base; junction bases not matched to a gene: 2. Here the CDR3 DNA reads TGTGCCAGCAGTGAATACACAGGGGCGAACACTGAAGCTTTCTTT. Its protein is CASSEYTGANTEAFF.

This clonotype appeared a few times. The chain joins TRBV7-3 to TRBJ2-2, with TRBD2 matching over 7 bases. Trimming removed 0 bases from V and 8 bases from J; junction bases left unmatched: 3. The germline V gene has CDR1 SGHTA and CDR2 FQGTGA. The CDR3 consists of 14 residues. The CDR3, as DNA: TGTGCCAGCAGCTTAACGCGGGAGTCGGGGGAGCTGTTTTTT. Amino acid sequence: CASSLTRESGELFF.

The table lists this clonotype with many counts. The V and J genes are TRBV24-1 and TRBJ2-3; 8 bases line up with TRBD2. Germline V gene sequence: CDR1 KGHDR, CDR2 SFDVKD. CDR3 length equals 16 residues. Unmatched junction bases numbered 5, after V lost 3 bases and J lost 1 base. CDR3 sequence reads: CATSDRNSGGTDTQYF. CDR3 in DNA: TGTGCCACCAGTGATCGTAATAGCGGGGGCACAGATACGCAGTATTTT.

With regard to this clonotype: One end of the junction is discordant with germline, which a read error may explain. The rearrangement uses TRBV4-3 and TRBJ1-4, with a possible D match to TRBD1 (5 bases). Germline V gene sequence: CDR1 LGHNA, CDR2 YSLEER. This CDR3 comprises 16 residues. The chain's CDR3 is CASGQEWGIPNEKLFF. CDR3 sequence (DNA): TGCGCCAGCGGCCAAGAATGGGGGATTCCTAATGAAAAACTGTTTTTT.

This clonotype has ten or more counts. The V and J genes are TRBV12-3 or TRBV12-4 and TRBJ2-1; the match to TRBD2 covers 9 bases. V gave up 5 bases and J gave up 7 bases; unmatched junction bases: 21. This CDR3 is 19 amino acids long. The CDR3 protein is CASSLFTSFGGLAGNEQFF. For the CDR3, the DNA is TGTGCCAGCAGTCTTTTCACCAGTTTTGGAGGCCTAGCGGGAAATGAGCAGTTCTTC.

Only a few counts were recorded for this clonotype. This chain links TRBV20-1 with TRBJ2-1, with 9 bases aligning to TRBD1. The CDR3 extends over 12 amino acids. Germline values: CDR1 DFQATT, CDR2 SNEGSKA (reference sequence). V trimming: 3 bases; J trimming: 13 bases; junction bases outside the gene matches: 7. CDR3 region: CSARATGGPQFF. In DNA, the CDR3 is TGCAGTGCTAGGGCCACAGGGGGCCCCCAGTTCTTC.

The chain links TRBV14 to TRBJ2-2, with D hard to call. CDR1 and CDR2 (germline): SGHDN, FVKESK. The V gene lost 3 bases and the J gene lost 4 bases, with 9 bases spanning the gap. This CDR3 contains 14 residues. The CDR3 coding sequence is TGTGCCAGCAGCCAGACACATATCACCGGGGAGCTGTTTTTT. Translation gives CASSQTHITGELFF.

The chain is built from TRBV6-5 and TRBJ2-3; 9 bases align to TRBD2. This CDR3 region has 16 residues. Losses at the gene ends were 6 bases for V and 4 bases for J; bases not matched to a gene: 11. Germline V lookup: CDR1 MNHEY, CDR2 SVGAGI. CDR3 region: CASSHGVAGVPDTQYF. The CDR3, as DNA: TGTGCCAGCAGCCACGGGGTAGCGGGGGTTCCAGATACGCAGTATTTT.

This clonotype was counted between two and nine times. The chain carries TRBV10-3 and TRBJ2-2; D remains ambiguous. Germline assignment: CDR1 ENHRY and CDR2 SYGVKD. V was shortened by 3 bases and J by 7 bases, with 15 bases between the two germline ends. This CDR3 contains 15 residues. In DNA form, the CDR3 reads TGTGCCATCAGTGATCCGGGCCCCCTGAGCGGGGAGCTGTTTTTT. Its protein is CAISDPGPLSGELFF.

This CDR3 is CSALTGLLLGDEKLFF. The CDR3 DNA reads TGCAGTGCCTTGACAGGGCTCCTTTTGGGAGACGAAAAACTGTTTTTT. This sequence joins TRBV20-1 and TRBJ1-4; 7 bases line up with TRBD1. The germline CDR1 and CDR2 sequences are DFQATT and SNEGSKA (reference sequence). J lost 8 bases, V lost 6 bases, and 18 bases had no gene match. This CDR3 has 16 amino acids.

Turning to this clonotype: This could be a read error, since a much larger clone is one nucleotide away. The genes are TRBV13 and TRBJ2-5; 9 nucleotides agree with TRBD1. This CDR3 spans 21 amino acids. Germline values: CDR1 PRHDT, CDR2 FYEKMQ (reference sequence). J was trimmed by 11 bases and V by 6 bases; bases with no gene match: 34. The CDR3 loop reads CASRSIQLQDAPGQGLRGQYF. CDR3 in DNA: TGTGCCAGCAGATCAATACAACTTCAAGATGCCCCGGGACAGGGTCTACGTGGGCAGTACTTC.